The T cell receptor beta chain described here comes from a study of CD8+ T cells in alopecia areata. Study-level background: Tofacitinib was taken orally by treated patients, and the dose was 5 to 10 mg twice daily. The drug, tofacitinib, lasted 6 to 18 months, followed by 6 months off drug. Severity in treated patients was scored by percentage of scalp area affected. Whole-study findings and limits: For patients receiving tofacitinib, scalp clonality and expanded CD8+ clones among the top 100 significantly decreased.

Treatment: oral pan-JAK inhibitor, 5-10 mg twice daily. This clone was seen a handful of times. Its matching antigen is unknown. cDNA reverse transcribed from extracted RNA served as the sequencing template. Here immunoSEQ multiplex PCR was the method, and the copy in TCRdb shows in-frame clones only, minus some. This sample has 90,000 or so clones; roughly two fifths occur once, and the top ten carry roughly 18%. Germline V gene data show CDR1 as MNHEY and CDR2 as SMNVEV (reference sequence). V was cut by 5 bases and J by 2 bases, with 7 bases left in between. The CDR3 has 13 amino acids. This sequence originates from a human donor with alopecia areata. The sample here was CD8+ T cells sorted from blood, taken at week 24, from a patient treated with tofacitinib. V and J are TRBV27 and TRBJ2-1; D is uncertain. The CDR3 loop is CASSPRPYNEQFF. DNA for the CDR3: TGTGCCAGCAGTCCGCGACCCTACAATGAGCAGTTCTTC.